The TCR beta chain under discussion was sequenced for a study of blood T cells in healthy people across ages. This CDR3 is built from 16 residues. V dropped 0 bases and J dropped 2; count of bases not matched to a gene: 2. Looked up from germline, CDR1 is SGHVS and CDR2 is FNYEAQ. A J-beta primer mix and a sample-barcoded 5' primer were used in a second PCR of roughly 7 to 12 cycles. TCRdb reanalysed the 5' RACE reads using MiXCR and keeps one entry per CDR3 protein. The sample comprises 500,000 to 550,000 distinct CDR3 sequences, nearly 25% of which are singletons, and roughly 9% rests with the top ten. This sample was also put to use in a study of T cells of mothers and their children.

V usage is TRBV7-6 and J usage is TRBJ1-4, with 8 bases aligning to TRBD1. Sequenced sample: blood. This sequence was found in a boy younger than 18 in good health. The CDR3 sequence: CASSLAQGGTNEKLFF. The CDR3 nucleotides are TGTGCCAGCAGCTTAGCACAGGGGGGGACTAATGAAAAACTGTTTTTT.